These 30 T cell receptor beta chains share one sample of origin, sequenced in a study of T cells in Graves' hyperthyroidism and ophthalmopathy. Amplification of TCR beta CDR3 regions used RNA as the template. HTBI primers were employed in a first-round RT-PCR of the TCR CDR3. TCRdb re-analysed the multiplex PCR reads in MiXCR, keeping a single row per CDR3 protein. Found here are about 200,000 distinct CDR3 sequences, about a sixth of them singletons; the top ten hold approximately 40%. Material for sequencing was blood. These receptors came from a man in his forties or fifties with Graves' hyperthyroidism.

The table lists this clonotype with many counts. The genes are TRBV5-1 and TRBJ2-3; D not resolved. Deletions cut 1 base from V and 4 bases from J, with 13 bases between. Per germline, CDR1 SGHRS and CDR2 YFSETQ. The CDR3 runs 15 residues. The CDR3 region has the DNA TGCGCCAGCAGCTTGATAGGAGACTCCGCAGATACGCAGTATTTT. Translated, it gives CASSLIGDSADTQYF.

In its sample, this clonotype was seen many times. The chain carries TRBV7-3 and TRBJ2-3, with 13 positions matching TRBD2. Germline loops: CDR1 SGHTA, CDR2 FQGTGA. Trimming cost V 6 bases and J 5 bases; bases outside gene matches: 8. This CDR3 is built from 16 residues. Here the CDR3 DNA reads TGTGCCAGCAGTAGACTAGCGGGGGGACTTGGAGATACGCAGTATTTT. Protein: CASSRLAGGLGDTQYF.

This clonotype was detected ten times or more. This chain uses TRBV7-3 with TRBJ2-3; 7 nucleotides align to TRBD1. The junction had 9 bases not matched to a gene; V was cut back by 6 bases and J by 3 bases. Germline loops: CDR1 SGHTA, CDR2 FQGTGA. This CDR3 comprises 15 residues. Here the CDR3 reads CASSSVGGRTDTQYF. In DNA, the CDR3 is TGTGCCAGCAGTTCTGTAGGGGGCCGTACAGATACGCAGTATTTT.

This clonotype was seen many times. J is TRBJ2-5 and V is TRBV20-1; the match to TRBD1 covers 9 bases. This CDR3 region has 14 residues. CDR1 and CDR2 from the germline V gene are DFQATT and SNEGSKA (reference sequence). The V gene end was trimmed by 2 bases and the J gene end by 5 bases; junction bases not matched to a gene: 6. CDR3 amino acids: CSARPDRGMETQYF. Here the CDR3 DNA reads TGCAGTGCTAGACCAGACAGGGGGATGGAGACCCAGTACTTC.

The chain uses TRBV7-9 and TRBJ1-6; no reliable D call. The CDR3 is 12 amino acids. The V gene's germline CDR1 is SEHNR and CDR2 FQNEAQ (reference sequence). The V end was cut by 0 bases, the J end by 10 bases, with 4 bases between. Here the CDR3 DNA reads TGTGCCAGCAGCTTAGCAAGGTCACCCCTCCACTTT. Its translation is CASSLARSPLHF.

This clonotype was observed a handful of times. The chain carries TRBV14 and TRBJ1-6; D is unclear. The CDR3 runs to 14 residues. Looked up from germline, CDR1 is SGHDN and CDR2 is FVKESK. Deletions cut 1 base from V and 7 bases from J, with 8 bases between. Here the CDR3 DNA reads TGTGCCAGCAGCCAAGGGACCCGGAATTCACCCCTCCACTTT. It is translated as CASSQGTRNSPLHF.

This clonotype was seen a few times. CDR3 in DNA: TGTGCCAGCAGCGCCCAGGATATGGGACACGGCGAAAAACTGTTTTTT. Its protein is CASSAQDMGHGEKLFF. J is TRBJ1-4 and V is TRBV7-6, with D possibly being TRBD1 (6 bases). V lost 5 bases to trimming and J lost 8 bases, with 21 bases between them. CDR3 length equals 16 residues. CDR1 and CDR2 (germline): SGHVS, FNYEAQ. The full variable domain, rest sourced from reference TRBV7-6 and TRBJ1-4, is GAGVSQSPRYKVTKRGQDVALRCDPISGHVSLYWYRQALGQGPEFLTYFNYEAQQDKSGLPNDRFSAERPEGSISTLTIQRTEQRDSAMYRCASSAQDMGHGEKLFFGSGTQLSVL.

In this sample, this clonotype turned up many times. The CDR3 DNA reads TGTGCCAGCAGTTTGGAAATTACCGGGACGGACACCTACGAGCAGTACTTC. It codes for CASSLEITGTDTYEQYF. The chain recombines TRBV28 with TRBJ2-7, with D perhaps being TRBD1 or TRBD2 (5 bases each). V dropped 3 bases and J dropped 2 bases, with 20 bases sitting between them. The CDR3 runs 17 residues. Looked up from germline, CDR1 is MDHEN and CDR2 is SYDVKM.

Ten or more counts support this clonotype. The rearrangement links TRBV30 to TRBJ1-1; D may be TRBD1 (5 bases). Per the germline V gene, CDR1 is GTSNPN and CDR2 is SVGIG (reference sequence). The CDR3 loop spans 16 amino acids. V lost 3 bases to trimming and J lost 0 bases, with 17 bases between them. Written as DNA, the CDR3 is TGTGCCTGGAGGCGGCAGGGTGGTCGTCTGAACACTGAAGCTTTCTTT. Its protein product is CAWRRQGGRLNTEAFF.

The V gene is TRBV29-1, the J gene TRBJ1-1, with unresolved D. The V gene's germline CDR1 is SQVTM and CDR2 ANQGSEA. The CDR3 has 12 residues. V was shortened by 4 bases and J by 0 bases, with 6 bases between the two germline ends. CDR3 sequence reads: CSVGGLNTEAFF. The CDR3 DNA reads as TGCAGCGTTGGAGGGCTGAACACTGAAGCTTTCTTT.

This clonotype was observed at least ten times. For the CDR3, the DNA is TGTGCCTGGACAGGAGGTTATGGCTACACCTTC. This codes for CAWTGGYGYTF. The rearrangement links TRBV30 to TRBJ1-2, with D unclear. The CDR3 has 11 amino acids. Germline CDR1 is GTSNPN and CDR2 is SVGIG (reference sequence). V lost 4 bases and J 5 bases, leaving 8 bases between the germline ends.

This clonotype was counted at least ten times. The V call is TRBV2, the J call TRBJ1-5, with D uncertain. This CDR3 contains 14 residues. Germline CDR1 reads SNHLY; CDR2 reads FYNNEI. V lost 3 bases, J lost 3 bases, and 9 bases lay in between. DNA of the CDR3: TGTGCCAGCAGTGATTTGGGGTACAATCAGCCCCAGCATTTT. The encoded protein is CASSDLGYNQPQHF. Drawing the rest from reference TRBV2 and TRBJ1-5, the complete variable domain is EPEVTQTPSHQVTQMGQEVILRCVPISNHLYFYWYRQILGQKVEFLVSFYNNEISEKSEIFDDQFSVERPDGSNFTLKIRSTKLEDSAMYFCASSDLGYNQPQHFGDGTRLSIL.

The table lists this clonotype with a count of one. Sequence at one end of the junction differs from germline and may be a read error. V usage is TRBV7-3 and J usage is TRBJ2-3, with D perhaps TRBD2 (5 bases). CDR1 is SGHTA and CDR2 is FQGTGA in the germline V gene. The CDR3 has 14 residues. DNA of the CDR3: TGTGCCGGCAGCCCCCAGTTAGCGAGTGATACGCAGTATTTT. Translated, it gives CAGSPQLASDTQYF. Combining the CDR3 with reference TRBV7-3 and TRBJ2-3 gives the whole variable domain GAGVSQTPSNKVTEKGKYVELRCDPISGHTALYWYRQSLGQGPEFLIYFQGTGAADDSGLPNDRFFAVRPEGSVSTLKIQRTERGDSAVYLCAGSPQLASDTQYFGPGTRLTVL.

In its sample, this clonotype was seen many times. The chain recombines TRBV27 with TRBJ1-1; weak D call: TRBD1 (5 bases). The germline V gene has CDR1 MNHEY and CDR2 SMNVEV (reference sequence). V lost 6 bases and J 0 bases, leaving 11 bases between the germline ends. The CDR3 runs 14 residues. Here the CDR3 reads CASSRGFMNTEAFF. CDR3 sequence (DNA): TGTGCCAGCAGCCGGGGGTTCATGAACACTGAAGCTTTCTTT.

This clonotype showed up many times. CDR3 nucleotides: TGTGCCAGCAGCTTAGCGCAGGGAGAATATGGCTACACCTTC. It specifies CASSLAQGEYGYTF. The rearrangement links TRBV7-2 to TRBJ1-2; tentatively, D is TRBD1 (5 bases). The V and J ends lost 0 bases and 5 bases respectively, with 10 bases between them. The CDR3 is 14 amino acids. The germline gives CDR1 SGHTA, CDR2 FQGNSA.

The sample holds many counts of this clonotype. The chain combines TRBV6-2 or TRBV6-3 with TRBJ2-1; D may correspond to TRBD1 or TRBD2 (5 bases each). The CDR3 consists of 13 residues. Trimming took off 4 bases at V and 4 bases at J, with 8 bases between the two ends. Per germline, CDR1 MNHEY and CDR2 SVGEGT. The chain's CDR3 is CASSWDVYNEQFF. CDR3 in DNA: TGTGCCAGCAGTTGGGACGTTTACAATGAGCAGTTCTTC.

There are many counts of this clonotype. The chain carries TRBV20-1 and TRBJ2-3; 8 nucleotides agree with TRBD1. This CDR3 contains 13 residues. V gave up 5 bases and J gave up 6 bases; unmatched junction bases: 7. The germline gives CDR1 DFQATT, CDR2 SNEGSKA (reference sequence). The CDR3 protein is CSAHPTGVDTQYF. The CDR3 DNA sequence: TGCAGTGCTCACCCGACAGGGGTGGATACGCAGTATTTT.

In this sample, this clonotype turned up many times. The chain carries TRBV7-3 and TRBJ1-2; 8 nucleotides match TRBD1. V lost 5 bases and J lost 4; bases outside the gene matches: 6. CDR3 size: 14 residues. In germline, CDR1 is SGHTA, CDR2 FQGTGA. The CDR3 is CASSGGTGSYGYTF. The CDR3 nucleotides read TGTGCCAGCAGCGGGGGGACAGGATCCTATGGCTACACCTTC. Looking up the rest from reference TRBV7-3 and TRBJ1-2 gives the full variable domain: GAGVSQTPSNKVTEKGKYVELRCDPISGHTALYWYRQSLGQGPEFLIYFQGTGAADDSGLPNDRFFAVRPEGSVSTLKIQRTERGDSAVYLCASSGGTGSYGYTFGSGTRLTVV.

This clonotype occurred many times. The V gene is TRBV13, the J gene TRBJ2-5; D unresolved. Germline V CDR1 and CDR2: PRHDT, FYEKMQ (reference sequence). V lost 8 bases and J 9 bases, leaving 22 bases between the germline ends. The CDR3 extends over 14 amino acids. The CDR3 DNA follows: TGTGCCAGCGCCCCGCCAATGAGTCGAACCGCCCAGTACTTC. Its translation is CASAPPMSRTAQYF.

The chain is built from TRBV5-6 and TRBJ2-1; D may be TRBD2 (5 bases). CDR3 length equals 14 residues. Germline V CDR1 and CDR2: SGHDT, YYEEEE. V lost 1 base, J lost 5 bases, and 10 bases lay in between. Here the CDR3 reads CASSLWESNNEQFF. For the CDR3, the DNA is TGTGCCAGCAGCTTGTGGGAGTCAAACAATGAGCAGTTCTTC.

This clonotype was seen many times. In DNA, the CDR3 is TGTGCCAGCAGCACCAGCTCAGGGGTTCCTAATGAAAAACTGTTTTTT. Protein: CASSTSSGVPNEKLFF. This chain links TRBV7-2 with TRBJ1-4; D might be TRBD1 (6 bases). The CDR3 covers 16 residues. Trimming took off 5 bases at V and 3 bases at J, with 16 bases between the two ends. The germline gives CDR1 SGHTA, CDR2 FQGNSA.

The chain links TRBV6-5 to TRBJ2-2; TRBD2 is a possible D gene (5 bases). Trimming pared 2 bases from V and 0 bases from J, leaving 16 bases between. Germline CDR1 and CDR2: MNHEY and SVGAGI. This CDR3 comprises 18 residues. The CDR3 bases are TGTGCCAGCAGTTACCCCCAGAGGGCAGGAACGAACACCGGGGAGCTGTTTTTT. Protein product: CASSYPQRAGTNTGELFF.

The sample holds a few counts of this clonotype. The gene calls are TRBV19 and TRBJ2-7; TRBD2 is a possible D gene (6 bases). The CDR3 sequence is 15 residues long. Deletions cut 6 bases from V and 2 bases from J, with 17 bases between. CDR1 is LNHDA, CDR2 SQIVND, per germline (reference sequence). CDR3: CASSPRRGETYEQYF. The CDR3 nucleotides are TGTGCCAGTAGCCCCCGTCGCGGGGAGACCTACGAGCAGTACTTC.

The chain is built from TRBV6-5 and TRBJ1-2, with a tentative D call TRBD1 (5 bases). CDR1 and CDR2 from the germline V gene are MNHEY and SVGAGI. V was cut by 1 base and J by 4 bases, with 10 bases left in between. CDR3 size: 14 residues. The CDR3 sequence: CASSYFPGSYGYTF. DNA for the CDR3: TGTGCCAGCAGTTACTTTCCAGGGTCCTATGGCTACACCTTC.

This clonotype appeared many times. V usage is TRBV6-2 or TRBV6-3 and J usage is TRBJ1-1, with D tentatively TRBD1 (5 bases). Germline assignment: CDR1 MNHEY and CDR2 SVGEGT. The ends were cut back, 9 bases at V and 4 bases at J, with 12 bases in the middle. CDR3 length equals 12 residues. The CDR3 loop reads CASRGAGTEAFF. DNA for the CDR3: TGTGCCAGTCGTGGGGCCGGCACTGAAGCTTTCTTT.

The rearrangement uses TRBV20-1 and TRBJ2-4; no clear D gene. The germline gives CDR1 DFQATT, CDR2 SNEGSKA (reference sequence). V was shortened by 6 bases and J by 0 bases, with 15 bases between the two germline ends. The CDR3 loop spans 15 amino acids. The CDR3 sequence is CSATLYDIAKNIQYF. The CDR3 nucleotides read TGCAGTGCCACGCTCTACGATATAGCCAAAAACATTCAGTACTTC.

This clonotype was found many times. J is TRBJ1-1 and V is TRBV7-2; D is undetermined. CDR1 and CDR2 (germline): SGHTA, FQGNSA. Trimming cost V 6 bases and J 3 bases, with 17 bases left between them. The CDR3 has 15 amino acids. The CDR3 sequence is CASSPTASEDTEAFF. CDR3 in DNA: TGTGCCAGCAGTCCCACAGCGAGCGAAGACACTGAAGCTTTCTTT.

The chain recombines TRBV7-2 with TRBJ2-7; TRBD2 aligns across 8 bases. The germline gives CDR1 SGHTA, CDR2 FQGNSA. This CDR3 comprises 13 residues. V shed 6 bases, J shed 2 bases, and the junction held 3 bases outside the gene matches. CDR3 region: CASRSGGTYEQYF. The DNA for the CDR3 is TGTGCCAGCAGGAGCGGGGGAACCTACGAGCAGTACTTC.

This clonotype was observed at least ten times. The CDR3 reads CARSGGLQETQYF. The DNA of the CDR3 is TGTGCCAGGAGCGGGGGGCTCCAAGAGACCCAGTACTTC. The J gene is TRBJ2-5, the V gene TRBV2; 9 bases fit TRBD2. This CDR3 contains 13 residues. Germline CDR1 reads SNHLY; CDR2 reads FYNNEI. The V segment lost 9 bases and the J segment 1 base; nucleotides outside the gene matches: 3. The variable domain in full, with the rest retrieved from reference TRBV2 and TRBJ2-5, is EPEVTQTPSHQVTQMGQEVILRCVPISNHLYFYWYRQILGQKVEFLVSFYNNEISEKSEIFDDQFSVERPDGSNFTLKIRSTKLEDSAMYFCARSGGLQETQYFGPGTRLLVL.

This clonotype was recorded at least ten times. The chain uses TRBV11-3 and TRBJ2-1; 8 positions agree with TRBD1. J was trimmed by 3 bases and V by 6 bases; bases with no gene match: 7. Germline V gives CDR1 SGHNT, CDR2 YENEEA. The CDR3 runs to 15 residues. This CDR3 is CASSSWTGRYNEQFF. The CDR3, as DNA: TGTGCCAGCAGTTCCTGGACAGGGCGCTACAATGAGCAGTTCTTC.